The 8 T cell receptor beta chains below come from one sample, sequenced in a study of spatial heterogeneity in lung cancer. Specified time point: sample taken at primary tumor resection. A single record per CDR3 protein comes from TCRdb applying MiXCR to the 5' RACE reads. The sample records about 23,000 distinct CDR3 sequences, about 4.3% being singletons. The material sequenced was PBMCs, taken at surgery. The source of these receptors is a male donor with early-stage non-small cell lung cancer.

The sample holds many counts of this clonotype. The V call is TRBV3-1, the J call TRBJ1-1, with D possibly matching TRBD1 (6 bases). The germline gives CDR1 LGHDT, CDR2 YNNKEL (reference sequence). The germline V and J ends were trimmed by 1 base and 4 bases, with 13 bases remaining between them. The CDR3 has 15 residues. In DNA, the CDR3 is TGTGCCAGCAGCCAAGGAAGGGGAGGGGGCACTGAAGCTTTCTTT. This gives the protein CASSQGRGGGTEAFF.

This clonotype was seen many times. V is TRBV3-1 and J is TRBJ1-6; D not resolved. With 2 bases removed from V and 5 bases from J, the gap between germline ends came to 13 bases. The CDR3 totals 16 residues. Germline-derived CDR1 and CDR2 are LGHDT and YNNKEL (reference sequence). CDR3 bases: TGTGCCAGCAGCCAATTGAGCCCTGTCCATAATTCACCCCTCCACTTT. It specifies CASSQLSPVHNSPLHF.

This clonotype showed up just a few times. Possible read error: a much larger clone is one base away. The V and J genes are TRBV5-1 and TRBJ1-2; 7 bases map to TRBD1. The germline gives CDR1 SGHRS, CDR2 YFSETQ. The CDR3 is made up of 15 amino acids. The DNA for the CDR3 is TGCGTCAGCAGCTTGGCCCCGGGACAGTACAGGGGCTACACCTTC. Encoded protein: CVSSLAPGQYRGYTF. Full variable domain (outside the CDR3, taken from reference TRBV5-1 and TRBJ1-2): KAGVTQTPRYLIKTRGQQVTLSCSPISGHRSVSWYQQTPGQGLQFLFEYFSETQRNKGNFPGRFSGRQFSNSRSEMNVSTLELGDSALYLCVSSLAPGQYRGYTFGSGTRLTVV.

This clonotype was counted many times. The V and J genes are TRBV3-1 and TRBJ1-1; weak D call: TRBD1 (5 bases). V lost 1 base and J lost 6, with 9 bases in between. The CDR3 totals 13 residues. Germline V gene data show CDR1 as LGHDT and CDR2 as YNNKEL (reference sequence). The CDR3 loop is CASSQVREPEAFF. The CDR3 DNA reads as TGTGCCAGCAGCCAAGTCAGGGAACCTGAAGCTTTCTTT.

There are many counts of this clonotype. The CDR3 DNA reads TGTGCCAGCAGTCCTACGGGGACAGGGTCAAATGAGCAGTTCTTC. Its translation is CASSPTGTGSNEQFF. The chain has TRBV28 and TRBJ2-1; 9 bases align to TRBD1. This CDR3 is built from 15 residues. Germline CDR1 reads MDHEN; CDR2 reads SYDVKM. V dropped 5 bases and J dropped 7; count of bases not matched to a gene: 9.

This clonotype was observed at least ten times. CDR3 nucleotides: TGTGCCAGCAGCTCCATCGTGGGTAGCTCCTACAATGAGCAGTTCTTC. Translated, it gives CASSSIVGSSYNEQFF. The rearrangement joins TRBV12-3 or TRBV12-4 to TRBJ2-1, with D hard to call. The germline V and J ends were trimmed by 6 bases and 0 bases, with 15 bases remaining between them. This CDR3 region has 16 residues.

This clonotype was counted ten times or more. The J gene is TRBJ2-1, the V gene TRBV7-2; the match to TRBD1 covers 8 bases. The CDR3 runs 13 residues. Per germline, CDR1 SGHTA and CDR2 FQGNSA. V trimming: 6 bases; J trimming: 8 bases; junction bases outside the gene matches: 6. This CDR3 is CASRSTGADEQFF. CDR3 DNA: TGTGCCAGCAGATCGACAGGGGCCGATGAGCAGTTCTTC.

This clonotype was detected many times. The gene calls are TRBV20-1 and TRBJ2-5, with D unclear. The V end lost 6 bases, the J end lost 2 bases, and 16 bases lay between the germline ends. This CDR3 has 14 residues. The germline V gene has CDR1 DFQATT and CDR2 SNEGSKA (reference sequence). CDR3 amino acids: CSAATGMLQETQYF. As DNA, the CDR3 is TGCAGTGCCGCGACCGGAATGCTACAAGAGACCCAGTACTTC.